This T cell receptor (beta chain) was profiled in a study of CD8 T cells in Susac syndrome. Whole-study results and caveats: An acknowledgment was made by the study that its TCR sequencing and HLA analysis involved relatively few individuals.

With random hexamers, roughly 0.45 to 1 ug RNA was reverse transcribed. The CDR3 of TCR beta was amplified by immunoSEQ multiplex PCR across 54 Vbeta and 13 Jbeta. TCRdb recomputed calls from the immunoSEQ multiplex PCR reads with MiXCR, one row per CDR3 protein. This sample has 150,000 to 200,000 distinct CDR3 sequences, with about 95% found just once. The authors sequenced TCR beta from blood CD8+ and CD4+ T cells. Trimming removed 3 bases at V and 1 base at J, with 12 bases between. This CDR3 contains 14 residues. The germline V gene has CDR1 DFQATT and CDR2 SNEGSKA (reference sequence). With respect to this clonotype: Its target is unknown.

The chain links TRBV20-1 to TRBJ1-1; D call uncertain. The origin of this receptor is a human donor with multiple sclerosis. Sample: CD4+ T cells from PBMCs. The CDR3 loop is CSASRVNSNTEAFF. In DNA, the CDR3 is TGCAGTGCTAGTAGGGTCAATTCGAACACTGAAGCTTTCTTT.